The 13 T cell receptor beta chains given below trace back to one sample, sequenced in a study of T cell repertoires in cytomegalovirus infection. One entry per CDR3 protein, called by TCRdb with MiXCR from the reads. The sample has about 130,000 distinct CDR3 sequences; 20% to 30% are singletons. What these receptors recognize is not known. The sequencing input was PBMCs, sequenced either directly or after in vitro stimulation (not recorded which). The receptors here all came from a human donor in good health (CMV status not recorded). Some clones in this sample may be carry-over from other donors' samples.

This sequence joins TRBV27 and TRBJ1-5, with TRBD1 identical over 10 bases. Trimming took 6 bases from V and 3 from J; bases not matched to a gene: 5. CDR1 is MNHEY, CDR2 SMNVEV, per germline (reference sequence). This CDR3 spans 15 amino acids. CDR3 in DNA: TGTGCCAGCAGGGTGGGACAGGGGAACAATCAGCCCCAGCATTTT. It codes for CASRVGQGNNQPQHF.

This clonotype was counted a few times. The rearrangement uses TRBV28 and TRBJ2-5; tentative D call: TRBD2 (6 bases). Per the germline V gene, CDR1 is MDHEN and CDR2 is SYDVKM. The V end lost 4 bases, the J end lost 2 bases, and 11 bases lay between the germline ends. There are 14 residues in the CDR3. CDR3 coding DNA: TGTGCCAGCAGTTCTGCGGGATTTCAAGAGACCCAGTACTTC. This encodes CASSSAGFQETQYF.

J is TRBJ2-3 and V is TRBV25-1, with D tentatively TRBD2 (6 bases). The CDR3 length is 16 residues. With 2 bases removed from V and 1 base from J, the gap between germline ends came to 13 bases. In germline, CDR1 is MGHDK, CDR2 SYGVNS. CDR3 region: CASSEGLAERTDTQYF. In nucleotides, the CDR3 is TGTGCCAGCAGTGAAGGATTAGCGGAGCGCACAGATACGCAGTATTTT.

This clonotype appeared many times. CDR3 sequence: CASSDLVERGVYEQYV. DNA of the CDR3: TGCGCCAGCAGTGATCTTGTTGAGAGGGGAGTGTACGAGCAGTACGTC. The J gene is TRBJ2-7, the V gene TRBV10-1; D is possibly TRBD1 or TRBD2 (5 bases each). There are 16 residues in the CDR3. Trimming removed 3 bases at V and 4 bases at J, with 19 bases between. Germline V gene sequence: CDR1 WNHNN, CDR2 SYGVQD (reference sequence).

The chain uses TRBV12-3 or TRBV12-4 and TRBJ2-3; TRBD1 matches at 9 bases. There are 14 residues in the CDR3. V gave up 5 bases and J gave up 4 bases; unmatched junction bases: 4. CDR3 sequence reads: CASSRQGVSDTQYF. The CDR3, as DNA: TGTGCCAGCAGTCGACAGGGGGTCTCAGATACGCAGTATTTT.

This clonotype has a handful of counts. V is TRBV5-4 and J is TRBJ2-5; D may be TRBD1 (6 bases). Germline CDR1 is SGHNT and CDR2 is YYREEE (reference sequence). The V end was cut by 0 bases, the J end by 3 bases, with 18 bases between. The CDR3 runs to 17 residues. In nucleotides, the CDR3 is TGTGCCAGCAGCTTGGGGTCTCGGACAAGGGGGAAAGAGACCCAGTACTTC. It yields the protein CASSLGSRTRGKETQYF.

In this sample, this clonotype turned up many times. V usage is TRBV11-3 and J usage is TRBJ2-1; possible D gene TRBD2, 6 bases. There are 14 residues in the CDR3. V lost 1 base and J lost 8, with 12 bases in between. From germline, CDR1 is SGHNT and CDR2 YENEEA. The CDR3 nucleotides read TGTGCCAGCAGCTTAGTGGCGGGGCCCCATGAGCAGTTCTTC. The encoded protein is CASSLVAGPHEQFF. The whole variable domain, remainder taken from reference TRBV11-3 and TRBJ2-1, is EAGVVQSPRYKIIEKKQPVAFWCNPISGHNTLYWYLQNLGQGPELLIRYENEEAVDDSQLPKDRFSAERLKGVDSTLKIQPAELGDSAVYLCASSLVAGPHEQFFGPGTRLTVL.

The chain carries TRBV29-1 and TRBJ1-5, with 8 bases fitting TRBD1. Germline V gene lookup returns CDR1 SQVTM and CDR2 ANQGSEA. V lost 4 bases to trimming and J lost 7 bases; unmatched junction nucleotides: 3. This CDR3 region has 12 residues. The CDR3 nucleotides read TGCAGCGTTGCGGACAGGGAACAGCCCCAGCATTTT. This translates into CSVADREQPQHF.

The CDR3 spells CASSLDLARSSYEQYV. The CDR3 coding sequence is TGTGCCAGCAGCTTAGACCTAGCGCGAAGCTCCTACGAGCAGTACGTC. The V call is TRBV11-2, the J call TRBJ2-7; possibly TRBD2 for D (6 bases). The length of the CDR3 is 16 residues. Trimming pared 0 bases from V and 0 bases from J, leaving 12 bases between. The germline V gene has CDR1 SGHAT and CDR2 FQNNGV.

The chain has TRBV10-3 and TRBJ2-1, with 9 bases matching TRBD2. The CDR3 runs to 13 residues. The germline gives CDR1 ENHRY, CDR2 SYGVKD. Trimming cost V 11 bases and J 6 bases; bases outside gene matches: 8. CDR3 protein: CAHGTSWTNEQFF. In DNA form, the CDR3 reads TGTGCCCACGGGACTAGCTGGACCAATGAGCAGTTCTTC.

This clonotype was found a few times. The J gene is TRBJ2-1, the V gene TRBV11-3; 15 bases align to TRBD2. CDR1 is SGHNT, CDR2 YENEEA, per germline. The CDR3 covers 20 residues. V shed 4 bases, J shed 7 bases, and the junction held 17 bases outside the gene matches. The CDR3 DNA follows: TGTGCCAGCAGCTCCTTAAATCGGTGGACTAGCGGGAGGGTTGCGAATGAGCAGTTCTTC. Amino acids: CASSSLNRWTSGRVANEQFF.

This clonotype was observed a few times. The CDR3 DNA follows: TGTGCCAGCAGCTTATCAGGGGGTGGTATCAATCAGCCCCAGCATTTT. Translating it yields CASSLSGGGINQPQHF. V gene TRBV7-6 combines with J gene TRBJ1-5; 7 bases are shared with TRBD1. Germline V lookup: CDR1 SGHVS, CDR2 FNYEAQ. The length of the CDR3 is 16 residues. Trimming removed 2 bases from V and 3 bases from J; junction bases left unmatched: 7.

This clonotype was detected a few times. The chain joins TRBV7-2 to TRBJ1-5; unclear D gene. Germline V gene data show CDR1 as SGHTA and CDR2 as FQGNSA. CDR3 length: 13 amino acids. V lost 1 base to trimming and J lost 7 bases, with 8 bases between them. The CDR3 DNA follows: TGTGCCAGCAGCTTAGTCCGGGAACAGCCCCAGCATTTT. Translated, it gives CASSLVREQPQHF.